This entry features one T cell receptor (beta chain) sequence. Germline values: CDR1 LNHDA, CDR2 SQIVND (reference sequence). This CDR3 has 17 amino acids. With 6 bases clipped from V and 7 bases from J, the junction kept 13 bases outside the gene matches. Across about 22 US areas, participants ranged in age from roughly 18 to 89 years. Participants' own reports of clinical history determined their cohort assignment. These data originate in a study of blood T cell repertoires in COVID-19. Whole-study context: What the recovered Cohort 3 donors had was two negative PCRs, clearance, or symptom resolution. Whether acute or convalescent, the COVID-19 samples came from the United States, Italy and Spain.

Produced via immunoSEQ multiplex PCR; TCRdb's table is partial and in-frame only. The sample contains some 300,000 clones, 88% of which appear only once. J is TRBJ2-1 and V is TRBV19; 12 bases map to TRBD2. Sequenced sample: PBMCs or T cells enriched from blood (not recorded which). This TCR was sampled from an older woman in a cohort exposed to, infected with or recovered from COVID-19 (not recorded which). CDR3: CASSQGPTSGSMNEQFF. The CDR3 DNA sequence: TGTGCCAGTAGCCAAGGCCCGACTAGCGGGAGTATGAATGAGCAGTTCTTC.